This T cell receptor beta chain derives from a study of T-cell memory formation after mild COVID-19. Study summary: TCR clusters were mostly donor specific.

Germline CDR1 is SGHAT and CDR2 is FQNNGV. V lost 6 bases, J lost 6 bases, and 11 bases lay in between. This CDR3 contains 13 residues. This clonotype has more than one count but fewer than ten. In TCRdb, the 5' RACE reads were re-called with MiXCR into one record per CDR3 protein. Among 250,000 to 350,000 distinct CDR3 sequences listed, 15% to 20% were seen once. The rearrangement uses TRBV11-2 and TRBJ2-2; D unclear. The clonotype comes from a man between 18 and 29 years old who had mild COVID-19 (a few samples of this study predate the infection). Cell type and time point are not known. Sequenced material: PBMCs or a T cell subset sorted from them (not recorded which). The CDR3 is CASSPRIPGELFF. The CDR3 nucleotides read TGTGCCAGCAGTCCAAGGATACCCGGGGAGCTGTTTTTT.